Below, 12 T cell receptor beta chains from the same sample are listed, as sequenced in a study of T cells in Graves' hyperthyroidism and ophthalmopathy. The CDR3 regions of TCR beta were amplified from RNA transcripts. TCR CDR3 underwent first-round RT-PCR with the HTBI primer set. TCRdb reprocessed the multiplex PCR reads via MiXCR and lists one record per CDR3 protein. The sample shows roughly 510,000 distinct CDR3 sequences, over 35% of them seen only once. Sequenced: peripheral blood or thyroid tissue (not recorded which). Receptor source: an adult woman with Graves' disease, either hyperthyroidism or ophthalmopathy (not recorded which).

V and J are TRBV12-3 or TRBV12-4 and TRBJ2-7; tentatively, D is TRBD2 (6 bases). The CDR3 runs 14 residues. Trimming removed 4 bases at V and 3 bases at J, with 13 bases between. The CDR3 coding sequence is TGTGCCAGCAGTTCCCCGGGGGAGAGCTACGAGCAGTACTTC. Encoded protein: CASSSPGESYEQYF.

About this clonotype itself: One end of the junction does not line up with germline, which may come from a read error. The rearrangement joins TRBV6-6 to TRBJ1-1; D is ambiguous. Germline CDR1 is MNHNY and CDR2 is SVGAGI (reference sequence). The CDR3 covers 8 residues. The CDR3 nucleotides read TGTGCCAGCAGTTGGCTAGTCTTT. Its translation is CASSWLVF.

This clonotype was counted ten times or more. This rearrangement joins TRBV5-1 to TRBJ1-1; TRBD1 aligns across 7 bases. Germline V gene sequence: CDR1 SGHRS, CDR2 YFSETQ. The trim removed 4 bases at V and 4 bases at J, leaving 10 bases unmatched. The CDR3 runs 15 residues. DNA for the CDR3: TGCGCCAGCAGCGTCGAGGGGACAGCCTTCACTGAAGCTTTCTTT. Translating it yields CASSVEGTAFTEAFF.

There are many counts of this clonotype. This chain uses TRBV19 with TRBJ1-5; D remains ambiguous. Trimming stripped 7 bases from V and 6 bases from J, with 13 bases between. CDR1 and CDR2 from the germline V gene are LNHDA and SQIVND (reference sequence). The CDR3 is made up of 13 amino acids. The CDR3 DNA is TGTGCCAGTAATCTAGGAGCTCCTCAGCCCCAGCATTTT. This sequence encodes CASNLGAPQPQHF.

The chain links TRBV7-2 to TRBJ2-7, with TRBD2 matching 11 bases. The germline gives CDR1 SGHTA, CDR2 FQGNSA. The CDR3 has 16 residues. Losses at the gene ends were 3 bases for V and 6 bases for J; bases not matched to a gene: 10. The CDR3 sequence is CASSLGRLAGRTEQYF. The CDR3 region has the DNA TGTGCCAGCAGCTTGGGGAGACTAGCGGGGCGAACCGAGCAGTACTTC. Based on the CDR3 plus reference TRBV7-2 and TRBJ2-7, the full variable domain is GAGVSQSPSNKVTEKGKDVELRCDPISGHTALYWYRQSLGQGLEFLIYFQGNSAPDKSGLPSDRFSAERTGGSVSTLTIQRTQQEDSAVYLCASSLGRLAGRTEQYFGPGTRLTVT.

V and J are TRBV20-1 and TRBJ2-5; 10 bases are a match to TRBD2. The CDR3 runs 15 residues. Germline CDR1 and CDR2: DFQATT and SNEGSKA (reference sequence). V trimming: 6 bases; J trimming: 7 bases; junction bases outside the gene matches: 14. The CDR3 reads CSATVGSGGIGTQYF. The CDR3 region has the DNA TGCAGTGCCACCGTGGGTAGCGGGGGGATTGGGACCCAGTACTTC.

This chain connects TRBV7-3 to TRBJ1-1; 7 bases line up with TRBD1. The V segment lost 5 bases and the J segment 6 bases; nucleotides outside the gene matches: 9. CDR1 and CDR2 from the germline V gene are SGHTA and FQGTGA. This CDR3 region has 14 residues. The CDR3 loop is CASSLTGMVAEAFF. Written as DNA, the CDR3 is TGTGCCAGCAGCCTGACAGGGATGGTCGCTGAAGCTTTCTTT.

V usage is TRBV5-1 and J usage is TRBJ2-5; 7 nucleotides match TRBD2. With V trimmed by 6 bases and J by 3 bases, 5 bases remained unmatched. The CDR3 covers 13 residues. Looked up from germline, CDR1 is SGHRS and CDR2 is YFSETQ. The chain's CDR3 is CASTTAGEETQYF. In nucleotides, the CDR3 is TGCGCCAGCACGACGGCGGGGGAAGAGACCCAGTACTTC. Full variable domain (remainder filled in from reference TRBV5-1 and TRBJ2-5): KAGVTQTPRYLIKTRGQQVTLSCSPISGHRSVSWYQQTPGQGLQFLFEYFSETQRNKGNFPGRFSGRQFSNSRSEMNVSTLELGDSALYLCASTTAGEETQYFGPGTRLLVL.

J is TRBJ2-5 and V is TRBV29-1; 10 bases map to TRBD2. The length of the CDR3 is 14 residues. Germline loops: CDR1 SQVTM, CDR2 ANQGSEA. After removal of 8 bases from V and 7 bases from J, the junction contained 13 bases not matched to a gene. The CDR3 here is CSPQGSSGRSTQYF. The CDR3 DNA is TGCAGCCCCCAGGGGAGTAGCGGGAGGTCGACCCAGTACTTC. The complete variable domain, with remaining parts taken from reference TRBV29-1 and TRBJ2-5, reads SAVISQKPSRDICQRGTSLTIQCQVDSQVTMMFWYRQQPGQSLTLIATANQGSEATYESGFVIDKFPISRPNLTFSTLTVSNMSPEDSSIYLCSPQGSSGRSTQYFGPGTRLLVL.

A note on this clonotype: The junction differs from germline at one of its ends, possibly a read error. V usage is TRBV29-1 and J usage is TRBJ2-6; D unresolved. Germline CDR1 and CDR2: SQVTM and ANQGSEA. This CDR3 is built from 15 residues. For the CDR3, the DNA is TGCAGCGCTGAATCAGGTACCCCCGGGGCCAACGTCCTGACTTTC. Protein: CSAESGTPGANVLTF.

This clonotype was seen a few times. The chain employs TRBV24-1 and TRBJ1-1; no definite D call. CDR1 and CDR2 (germline): KGHDR, SFDVKD. The CDR3 has 12 amino acids. The CDR3 region is CARDRKNTEAFF. Written as DNA, the CDR3 is TGTGCTAGAGATCGAAAGAACACTGAAGCTTTCTTT.

This clonotype was counted a few times. The chain has TRBV20-1 and TRBJ2-2, with D hard to call. V was shortened by 6 bases and J by 6 bases, with 11 bases between the two germline ends. Germline V gene data show CDR1 as DFQATT and CDR2 as SNEGSKA (reference sequence). The length of the CDR3 is 12 residues. The CDR3: CSAPRAAGELFF. The CDR3 region has the DNA TGCAGTGCCCCCCGGGCTGCCGGGGAGCTGTTTTTT.